The clone carrying this T cell receptor beta chain has just one count. Recruits, aged roughly 18 to 100 years, lived in roughly 22 US areas. All exposed participants met a person with COVID-19 within 2 weeks before entering the study. Here immunoSEQ multiplex PCR was the method, and the copy in TCRdb shows in-frame clones only, minus some. The sample carries some 190,000 clones, 60% to 80% recorded once. This entry belongs to a study of blood T cell repertoires in COVID-19. Study at large: PBMCs, B-cell-depleted T cells, or T cells were the source of the cDNA or gDNA that made up the material.

This receptor was obtained from a man in his sixties who had been exposed to COVID-19. What was sequenced was PBMCs or T cells enriched from blood (not recorded which).

In nucleotides, the CDR3 is TGTGCCAGCAGCTTAGGTGTGACAGGGTCGAACACCATATATTTT. Its translation is CASSLGVTGSNTIYF. The chain links TRBV7-2 to TRBJ1-3, with 7 bases that match TRBD1. The CDR3 extends over 15 amino acids. Trimming at V came to 1 base and at J to 7 bases, leaving 7 bases not matched to a gene. The V gene's germline CDR1 is SGHTA and CDR2 FQGNSA.